The entry that follows covers one T cell receptor (beta chain) sequence. Its target is unknown. The data stem from a study of T cell responses to AZD1222 COVID-19 vaccine. Study overall: Recipients boosted at about 4 weeks or about 12 weeks are pooled.

Germline values: CDR1 MGHRA, CDR2 YSYEKL. This CDR3 has 17 amino acids. After removal of 2 bases from V and 3 bases from J, the junction contained 8 bases not matched to a gene. Whole-study findings and limits: Samples come after the peak T cell response, not at day 14. Spike-specific TCR repertoires showed rising breadth and depth after two AZD1222 doses.

Clones were read by immunoSEQ multiplex PCR, and TCRdb kept only the in-frame ones, dropping some. The table records around 78,000 clones, roughly 90% of them present only once. The chain recombines TRBV4-1 with TRBJ1-3; TRBD1 agrees at 9 bases. The sequenced sample was peripheral blood, obtained on day 0 of AZD1222 vaccination. The sequence was obtained from an adult in good health. CDR3 in amino acids: CASSQRRDREIGNTIYF. CDR3 bases: TGCGCCAGCAGCCAACGGCGGGACAGGGAGATTGGAAACACCATATATTTT.